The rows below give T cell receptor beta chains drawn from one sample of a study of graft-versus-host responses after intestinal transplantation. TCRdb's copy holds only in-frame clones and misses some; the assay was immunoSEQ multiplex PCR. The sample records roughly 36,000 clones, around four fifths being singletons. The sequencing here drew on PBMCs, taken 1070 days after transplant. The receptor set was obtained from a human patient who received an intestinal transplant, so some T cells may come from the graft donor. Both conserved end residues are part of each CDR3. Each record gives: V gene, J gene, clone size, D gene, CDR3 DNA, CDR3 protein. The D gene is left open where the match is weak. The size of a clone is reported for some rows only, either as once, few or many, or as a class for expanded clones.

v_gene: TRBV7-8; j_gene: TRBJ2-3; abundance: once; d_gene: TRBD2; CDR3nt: TGTGCCAGCAGCTTAAGGGACCCTAGCGGGGTTAGCACAGATACGCAGTATTTT; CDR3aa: CASSLRDPSGVSTDTQYF
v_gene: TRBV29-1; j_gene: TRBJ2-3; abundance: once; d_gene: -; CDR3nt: TGCAGCGTTGAGGAGGGGGCCGGCACAGATACGCAGTATTTT; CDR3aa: CSVEEGAGTDTQYF
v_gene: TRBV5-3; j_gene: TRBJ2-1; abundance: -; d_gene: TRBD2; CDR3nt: TGTGCCAGAAGTATCGAACCAACCGGGACTAGCGGTCATGAGCAGTTCTTC; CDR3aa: CARSIEPTGTSGHEQFF
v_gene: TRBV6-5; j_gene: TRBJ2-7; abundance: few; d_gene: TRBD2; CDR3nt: TGTGCCAGCAGTTACCGTAGCGGGAGGGATGAGCAGTACTTC; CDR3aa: CASSYRSGRDEQYF
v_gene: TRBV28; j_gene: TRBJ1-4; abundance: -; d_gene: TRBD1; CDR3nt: TGTGCCAGCAGTAGACCTGACAGGGACCGAAATGAAAAACTGTTTTTT; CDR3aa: CASSRPDRDRNEKLFF
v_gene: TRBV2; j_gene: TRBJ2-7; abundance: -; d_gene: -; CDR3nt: TGTGCCAGCAGTGATTGCAGGGTATCTTGCGAGCAGTACTTC; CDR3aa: CASSDCRVSCEQYF
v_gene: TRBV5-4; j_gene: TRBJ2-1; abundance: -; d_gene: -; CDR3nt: TGTGCCAGCAGCTTGGATGTCGGGAGAGGGTCCTACAATGAGCAGTTCTTC; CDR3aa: CASSLDVGRGSYNEQFF
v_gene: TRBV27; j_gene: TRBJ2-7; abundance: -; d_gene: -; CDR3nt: TGTGCCAGCAGGGGTGTCGGATTGTCCTACGAGCAGTACTTC; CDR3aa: CASRGVGLSYEQYF
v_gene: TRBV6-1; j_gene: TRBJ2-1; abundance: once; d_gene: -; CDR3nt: TGTGCCAGCAGTCCCGTGGCGGGGCAGAACAATGAGCAGTTCTTC; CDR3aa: CASSPVAGQNNEQFF
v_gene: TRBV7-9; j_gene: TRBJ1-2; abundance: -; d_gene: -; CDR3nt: TGTGCCAGCAGCCCACAGGGTCTAAACCTCTATGGCTACACCTTC; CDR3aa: CASSPQGLNLYGYTF
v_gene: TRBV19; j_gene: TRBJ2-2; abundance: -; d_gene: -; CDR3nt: TGTGCCAGTAGGGAGATCCTTAACACCGGGGAGCTGTTTTTT; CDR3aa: CASREILNTGELFF
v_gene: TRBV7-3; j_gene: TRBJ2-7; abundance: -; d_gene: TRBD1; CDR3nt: TGTGCCAGCAGCTGGGGACAGGGCTACGAGCAGTACTTC; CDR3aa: CASSWGQGYEQYF
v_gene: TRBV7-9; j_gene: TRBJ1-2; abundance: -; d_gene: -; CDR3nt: TGTGCCAGCAGCTTAGCAGTAGGCTCGGGCTACACCTTC; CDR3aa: CASSLAVGSGYTF
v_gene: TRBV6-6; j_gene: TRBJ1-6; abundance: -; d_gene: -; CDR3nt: TGTGCCAGCAGCCGGGTCCACTATAATTCACCCCTCCACTTT; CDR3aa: CASSRVHYNSPLHF
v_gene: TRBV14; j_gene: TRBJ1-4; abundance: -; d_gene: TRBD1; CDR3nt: TGTGCCAGCAGTCGCACGGGACAGGGAAACGAAAAACTGTTTTTT; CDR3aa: CASSRTGQGNEKLFF
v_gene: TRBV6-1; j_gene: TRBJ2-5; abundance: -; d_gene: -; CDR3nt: TGTGCCAGCAGTCGGGACATACAAGAGACCCAGTACTTC; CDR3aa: CASSRDIQETQYF
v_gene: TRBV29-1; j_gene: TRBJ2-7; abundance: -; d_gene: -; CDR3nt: TGCAGCGTTGAAGAGAACGGCTCCTACGAGCAGTACTTC; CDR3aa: CSVEENGSYEQYF
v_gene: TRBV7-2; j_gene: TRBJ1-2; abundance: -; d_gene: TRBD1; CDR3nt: TGTGCCAGCAGCTTAACGACAGGGGGTAGCTACACCTTC; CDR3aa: CASSLTTGGSYTF
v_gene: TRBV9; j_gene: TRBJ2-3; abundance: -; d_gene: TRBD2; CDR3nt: TGTGCCAGCAGCTACCGAGGAGCGGGGTCGGATACGCAGTATTTT; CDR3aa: CASSYRGAGSDTQYF
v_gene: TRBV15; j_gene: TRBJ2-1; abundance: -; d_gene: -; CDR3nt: TGTGCCACCAGCGTTTCTAGCAGGGGTGGCTACAATGAGCAGTTCTTC; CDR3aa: CATSVSSRGGYNEQFF